Each of the 30 T cell receptor beta chains below was sequenced from the same sample in a study of brain T cells in children with intractable seizures. Clones were sequenced by immunoSEQ multiplex PCR, and TCRdb holds only the in-frame ones, with some missing. The data contain about 350,000 clones, nearly 95% of them singletons. The time point was: blood from clinic visit 5 months post-surgery; TSC patient then seizure free. The input for sequencing was peripheral blood, taken approximately 5 months after surgery. These receptors all stem from a boy under two years old with tuberous sclerosis and intractable seizures.

The chain joins TRBV5-1 to TRBJ2-5; 14 nucleotides line up with TRBD2. Trimming at V came to 6 bases and at J to 4 bases, leaving 5 bases not matched to a gene. Per germline, CDR1 SGHRS and CDR2 YFSETQ. CDR3 length: 15 amino acids. CDR3 sequence (DNA): TGCGCCAGCACCCTGACTAGCGGGGGGGGAGAGACCCAGTACTTC. Protein: CASTLTSGGGETQYF. Filled out from reference TRBV5-1 and TRBJ2-5, the complete variable domain reads KAGVTQTPRYLIKTRGQQVTLSCSPISGHRSVSWYQQTPGQGLQFLFEYFSETQRNKGNFPGRFSGRQFSNSRSEMNVSTLELGDSALYLCASTLTSGGGETQYFGPGTRLLVL.

This chain connects TRBV2 to TRBJ1-1, with 8 nucleotides matching TRBD1. J lost 1 base, V lost 6 bases, and 7 bases had no gene match. This CDR3 contains 15 residues. Germline loops: CDR1 SNHLY, CDR2 FYNNEI. CDR3 protein: CASRERQGQNTEAFF. The CDR3 DNA follows: TGTGCCAGCAGAGAAAGACAGGGGCAGAACACTGAAGCTTTCTTT.

J is TRBJ2-2 and V is TRBV27; D is undetermined. V lost 8 bases to trimming and J lost 0 bases, with 13 bases between them. Per germline, CDR1 MNHEY and CDR2 SMNVEV (reference sequence). This CDR3 comprises 15 residues. CDR3 sequence (DNA): TGTGCCAGCGCGTCCCCCCTCCCGAACACCGGGGAGCTGTTTTTT. Translating gives CASASPLPNTGELFF.

The chain recombines TRBV19 with TRBJ2-7, with D possibly TRBD1 on 7 matching bases. The CDR3 covers 13 residues. Trimming removed 4 bases from V and 7 bases from J, with 14 bases in between. Germline assignment: CDR1 LNHDA and CDR2 SQIVND (reference sequence). In nucleotides, the CDR3 is TGTGCCAGTAGTACCGACAGGGCGGGAGAGCAGTACTTC. It specifies CASSTDRAGEQYF. Drawing the rest from reference TRBV19 and TRBJ2-7, the complete variable domain is DGGITQSPKYLFRKEGQNVTLSCEQNLNHDAMYWYRQDPGQGLRLIYYSQIVNDFQKGDIAEGYSVSREKKESFPLTVTSAQKNPTAFYLCASSTDRAGEQYFGPGTRLTVT.

This clone was detected once. V and J are TRBV2 and TRBJ1-1; possibly TRBD1 for D (5 bases). The germline gives CDR1 SNHLY, CDR2 FYNNEI. CDR3 length: 15 amino acids. Trimming cost V 5 bases and J 1 base, with 14 bases left between them. The chain's CDR3 is CASSMSAGPNTEAFF. CDR3 in DNA: TGTGCCAGCAGTATGTCGGCAGGGCCGAACACTGAAGCTTTCTTT. Full variable domain (rest looked up from reference TRBV2 and TRBJ1-1): EPEVTQTPSHQVTQMGQEVILRCVPISNHLYFYWYRQILGQKVEFLVSFYNNEISEKSEIFDDQFSVERPDGSNFTLKIRSTKLEDSAMYFCASSMSAGPNTEAFFGQGTRLTVV.

The chain carries TRBV25-1 and TRBJ2-3, with TRBD1 identical over 10 bases. This CDR3 is built from 15 residues. The J segment lost 0 bases and the V segment lost 4 bases, leaving 1 base of the junction unmatched. Germline lookup yields CDR1 MGHDK and CDR2 SYGVNS. CDR3 in DNA: TGTGCCAGCAGTGGGACAGGGGGGAGCACAGATACGCAGTATTTT. It is translated as CASSGTGGSTDTQYF.

The chain employs TRBV3-1 (or the pseudogene TRBV3-2) and TRBJ2-7, with D perhaps TRBD2 (5 bases). This CDR3 has 15 amino acids. Trimming removed 1 base at V and 0 bases at J, with 10 bases between. Germline lookup yields CDR1 LGHDT and CDR2 YNNKEL (reference sequence). The CDR3 loop reads CASSQAGSSSYEQYF. The DNA of the CDR3 is TGTGCCAGCAGCCAAGCGGGGTCAAGCTCCTACGAGCAGTACTTC.

The chain combines TRBV11-2 with TRBJ1-1, with D hard to call. V was cut by 7 bases and J by 0 bases, with 9 bases left in between. The CDR3 has 13 amino acids. Per germline, CDR1 SGHAT and CDR2 FQNNGV. The CDR3 reads CASKGGLNTEAFF. CDR3 nucleotide sequence: TGTGCCAGCAAGGGCGGCCTGAACACTGAAGCTTTCTTT.

The chain links TRBV5-1 to TRBJ2-1; a weak D match, TRBD1 (6 bases). CDR1 is SGHRS and CDR2 is YFSETQ in the germline V gene. Trimming pared 4 bases from V and 6 bases from J, leaving 8 bases between. This CDR3 spans 12 amino acids. In nucleotides, the CDR3 is TGCGCCAGCAGCATAGGGGGCAATGAGCAGTTCTTC. Amino acid sequence: CASSIGGNEQFF.

This chain uses TRBV7-9 with TRBJ2-1; D may be TRBD1 (6 bases). Germline loops: CDR1 SEHNR, CDR2 FQNEAQ (reference sequence). Trimming pared 0 bases from V and 6 bases from J, leaving 6 bases between. This CDR3 is built from 13 residues. In DNA form, the CDR3 reads TGTGCCAGCAGCTTAGCAGGGGGCAATGAGCAGTTCTTC. The encoded protein is CASSLAGGNEQFF.

This rearrangement joins TRBV4-1 to TRBJ2-7; 7 bases are shared with TRBD1. V lost 0 bases and J lost 5; bases outside the gene matches: 7. Looked up from germline, CDR1 is MGHRA and CDR2 is YSYEKL. The CDR3 sequence is 15 residues long. Here the CDR3 reads CASSQDPQGSDEQYF. DNA for the CDR3: TGCGCCAGCAGCCAAGATCCACAGGGGTCAGACGAGCAGTACTTC.

V usage is TRBV6-2 or TRBV6-3 and J usage is TRBJ2-7, with 7 bases lining up with TRBD1. From germline, CDR1 is MNHEY and CDR2 SVGEGT. CDR3 size: 14 residues. The V and J ends lost 0 bases and 3 bases, in that order; junction bases with no gene match: 2. The CDR3 loop reads CASSYSSGGYEQYF. The CDR3 region has the DNA TGTGCCAGCAGTTACTCATCAGGGGGCTACGAGCAGTACTTC.

This chain uses TRBV29-1 with TRBJ2-7, with 11 positions matching TRBD2. CDR1 and CDR2 (germline): SQVTM, ANQGSEA. Trimming cost V 4 bases and J 2 bases; bases outside gene matches: 4. The CDR3 is made up of 14 amino acids. DNA for the CDR3: TGCAGCGTTGGGCCTAGCGGGGGGCCCTACGAGCAGTACTTC. Its protein product is CSVGPSGGPYEQYF.

The chain couples TRBV10-2 to TRBJ1-4; D may be TRBD1 (6 bases). This CDR3 contains 15 residues. Germline V gene sequence: CDR1 WSHSY, CDR2 SAAADI. V was trimmed by 5 bases and J by 0 bases, leaving 10 bases between them. CDR3 nucleotides: TGCGCCAGCAGTCGCTCAGGGGCAACTAATGAAAAACTGTTTTTT. Protein sequence: CASSRSGATNEKLFF.

Written as DNA, the CDR3 is TGTGCCAGCAGTGAGAGAGAGTACCAGCCCCAGCATTTT. Translation: CASSEREYQPQHF. The rearrangement links TRBV6-1 to TRBJ1-5; D unclear. CDR3 size: 13 residues. Trimming removed 3 bases from V and 7 bases from J, with 10 bases in between. Germline loops: CDR1 MNHNS, CDR2 SASEGT.

This chain connects TRBV30 to TRBJ2-3, with 10 bases that match TRBD1. J gave up 14 bases and V 2 bases, and 7 bases lay outside the gene matches. This CDR3 has 12 residues. The germline gives CDR1 GTSNPN, CDR2 SVGIG (reference sequence). The CDR3 region has the DNA TGTGCCTGGAGTACCGGGACAGGGGTAGTGTATTTT. It codes for CAWSTGTGVVYF.

A remark on this clone: At one of its ends the junction is not consistent with the germline gene, which may arise from a read error. This specimen includes other DNA sequences encoding the same CDR3. The CDR3 region is CASSLTRNTEAFF. CDR3 nucleotide sequence: TGTGCCAGCAGCCTAACACGGAACACTGAAGCTTTCTTT. The rearrangement uses TRBV7-3 and TRBJ1-1; the D is unclear. CDR3 length: 13 amino acids. CDR1 and CDR2 (germline): SGHTA, FQGTGA.

The V and J genes are TRBV5-6 and TRBJ1-3, with D uncertain. The V gene's germline CDR1 is SGHDT and CDR2 YYEEEE. The CDR3 length is 17 residues. Deletions cut 1 base from V and 0 bases from J, with 14 bases between. Written as DNA, the CDR3 is TGTGCCAGCAGCTTGAGCGTGAGAATTTTCTCTGGAAACACCATATATTTT. Translation gives CASSLSVRIFSGNTIYF.

This sequence joins TRBV11-3 and TRBJ2-1; D unresolved. Trimming stripped 3 bases from V and 6 bases from J, with 9 bases between. The CDR3 is 13 residues long. The V gene's germline CDR1 is SGHNT and CDR2 YENEEA. Here the CDR3 reads CASSFSFGNEQFF. As DNA, the CDR3 is TGTGCCAGCAGCTTCTCTTTCGGCAATGAGCAGTTCTTC. Full variable domain (rest looked up from reference TRBV11-3 and TRBJ2-1): EAGVVQSPRYKIIEKKQPVAFWCNPISGHNTLYWYLQNLGQGPELLIRYENEEAVDDSQLPKDRFSAERLKGVDSTLKIQPAELGDSAVYLCASSFSFGNEQFFGPGTRLTVL.

V gene TRBV21-1 combines with J gene TRBJ2-6; TRBD2, the table's D call, was not compared with the DNA. TRBV21-1 counts as a pseudogene. This CDR3 comprises 17 residues. For the CDR3, the DNA is TGTGCCAGCAGCGACGGGGAGTATCGCTCTGGGGCCAACGTCCTGACTTTC. This encodes CASSDGEYRSGANVLTF.

This rearrangement joins TRBV7-4 to TRBJ2-5, with D possibly being TRBD2 (6 bases). This CDR3 has 19 residues. The germline V gene encodes CDR1 SGHVT and CDR2 SQSDAQ. V dropped 1 base and J dropped 5 bases, with 26 bases sitting between them. CDR3 nucleotides: TGTGCCAGCAGCTTAGTGCCCGGACTACCCCGCGACGGGCTTGAGACCCAGTACTTC. It is translated as CASSLVPGLPRDGLETQYF.

The rearrangement uses TRBV11-2 and TRBJ1-1; D is unresolved. The V end lost 2 bases, the J end lost 1 base, and 5 bases lay between the germline ends. Germline V gene data show CDR1 as SGHAT and CDR2 as FQNNGV. The CDR3 extends over 13 amino acids. Here the CDR3 reads CASSLNRNTEAFF. For the CDR3, the DNA is TGTGCCAGCAGCTTAAACAGGAACACTGAAGCTTTCTTT.

CDR3: CASSGALPGEGNEQFF. In DNA, the CDR3 is TGTGCCAGCAGTGGGGCCCTACCGGGAGAAGGCAATGAGCAGTTCTTC. The V call is TRBV11-3, the J call TRBJ2-1, with D possibly being TRBD2 (6 bases). The CDR3 is 16 amino acids. Germline V gene data show CDR1 as SGHNT and CDR2 as YENEEA. Trimming cost V 6 bases and J 6 bases, with 21 bases left between them.

The chain combines TRBV2 with TRBJ1-3; 7 bases map to TRBD1. The CDR3 spans 14 residues. The V and J ends lost 8 bases and 1 base, in that order; junction bases with no gene match: 5. Germline CDR1 is SNHLY and CDR2 is FYNNEI. The DNA for the CDR3 is TGTGCCAGCGTAGGACAGGCGTCTGGAAACACCATATATTTT. This sequence encodes CASVGQASGNTIYF. Full variable domain (outside the CDR3, taken from reference TRBV2 and TRBJ1-3): EPEVTQTPSHQVTQMGQEVILRCVPISNHLYFYWYRQILGQKVEFLVSFYNNEISEKSEIFDDQFSVERPDGSNFTLKIRSTKLEDSAMYFCASVGQASGNTIYFGEGSWLTVV.

A word on this clone: One junction end disagrees with the germline gene, perhaps due to a read error. The chain links TRBV7-7 to TRBJ2-2, with D possibly TRBD1 on 7 matching bases. The CDR3 is 16 residues long. The V gene's germline CDR1 is SSHAT and CDR2 FNYEAQ (reference sequence). The CDR3 nucleotides are TGTGCTAGCAGCTTAGGGAGGACAGGGAACACCGGGGAGCTGTTTTTT. Encoded protein: CASSLGRTGNTGELFF.

The chain combines TRBV2 with TRBJ1-2; a possible D gene is TRBD1 (5 bases). The CDR3 contains 16 residues. Trimming shortened V by 4 bases and J by 3 bases, and 18 bases separated the two germline ends. Germline V CDR1 and CDR2: SNHLY, FYNNEI. The CDR3 here is CASSGDSGTDDYGYTF. The CDR3 DNA reads TGTGCCAGCAGTGGCGACTCCGGGACGGATGACTATGGCTACACCTTC. Full variable domain (outside the CDR3, taken from reference TRBV2 and TRBJ1-2): EPEVTQTPSHQVTQMGQEVILRCVPISNHLYFYWYRQILGQKVEFLVSFYNNEISEKSEIFDDQFSVERPDGSNFTLKIRSTKLEDSAMYFCASSGDSGTDDYGYTFGSGTRLTVV.

V is TRBV30 and J is TRBJ1-1; D is perhaps TRBD1 (6 bases). Trimming took 0 bases from V and 3 from J, leaving 11 bases between them. Looked up from germline, CDR1 is GTSNPN and CDR2 is SVGIG (reference sequence). The CDR3 is 14 amino acids. CDR3 region: CAWSVRTDHTEAFF. The CDR3 bases are TGTGCCTGGAGTGTTAGGACAGACCACACTGAAGCTTTCTTT.

The chain links TRBV13 to TRBJ1-3; TRBD1 matches 7 bases. V shed 2 bases, J shed 2 bases, and the junction held 3 bases outside the gene matches. CDR3 length: 15 amino acids. CDR1 and CDR2 (germline): PRHDT, FYEKMQ (reference sequence). The CDR3 protein is CASSLTDRTGNTIYF. The CDR3 DNA follows: TGTGCCAGCAGCTTAACGGACAGGACTGGAAACACCATATATTTT.

The table lists this clone with a count of one. The chain joins TRBV5-6 to TRBJ2-1; D is ambiguous. V lost 4 bases, J lost 4 bases, and 15 bases lay in between. The CDR3 is 15 amino acids. From germline, CDR1 is SGHDT and CDR2 YYEEEE. CDR3 in amino acids: CASSVGVAKYNEQFF. The DNA of the CDR3 is TGTGCCAGCAGCGTCGGTGTGGCCAAGTACAATGAGCAGTTCTTC.

The chain combines TRBV11-3 with TRBJ1-1; D gene uncertain. The CDR3 consists of 11 residues. Germline CDR1 is SGHNT and CDR2 is YENEEA. Trimming stripped 3 bases from V and 7 bases from J, with 6 bases between. CDR3 region: CASSFRGEAFF. The CDR3 region has the DNA TGTGCCAGCAGCTTTAGAGGTGAAGCTTTCTTT. Looking up the rest from reference TRBV11-3 and TRBJ1-1 gives the full variable domain: EAGVVQSPRYKIIEKKQPVAFWCNPISGHNTLYWYLQNLGQGPELLIRYENEEAVDDSQLPKDRFSAERLKGVDSTLKIQPAELGDSAVYLCASSFRGEAFFGQGTRLTVV.